The clone carrying this T cell receptor beta chain was counted at least ten times. The source of the sample is a study of neurological immune-mediated disorders. TCRdb re-called the 5' RACE reads with MiXCR, one entry per CDR3 protein. The data show tens of thousands of distinct CDR3 sequences, about 3.5% seen once. The J segment lost 9 bases and the V segment lost 5 bases, leaving 12 bases of the junction unmatched. The length of the CDR3 is 14 residues. Looked up from germline, CDR1 is DFQATT and CDR2 is SNEGSKA (reference sequence). This rearrangement joins TRBV20-1 to TRBJ2-3; 9 bases line up with TRBD2. Sequenced input: PBMCs. This TCR derives from a woman in her 50s with multiple sclerosis. CDR3 DNA: TGCAGTGCTGCGCGGGAGGGCCTATTCCGGACGCAGTATTTT. Protein product: CSAAREGLFRTQYF.